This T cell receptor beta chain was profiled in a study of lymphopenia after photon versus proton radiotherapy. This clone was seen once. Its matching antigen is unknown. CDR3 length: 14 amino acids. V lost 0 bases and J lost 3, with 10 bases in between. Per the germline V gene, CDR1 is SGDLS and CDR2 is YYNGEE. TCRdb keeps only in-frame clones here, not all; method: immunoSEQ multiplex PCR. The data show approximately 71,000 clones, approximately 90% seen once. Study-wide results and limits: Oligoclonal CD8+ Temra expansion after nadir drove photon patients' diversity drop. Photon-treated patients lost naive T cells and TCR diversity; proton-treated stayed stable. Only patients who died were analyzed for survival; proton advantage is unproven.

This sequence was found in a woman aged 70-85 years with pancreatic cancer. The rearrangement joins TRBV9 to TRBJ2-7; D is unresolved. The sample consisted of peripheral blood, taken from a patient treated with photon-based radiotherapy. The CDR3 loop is CASSVDLRSYEQYF. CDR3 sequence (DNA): TGTGCCAGCAGCGTAGATCTGCGAAGCTACGAGCAGTACTTC.